The clone carrying this TCR beta chain was observed a handful of times. Its cognate antigen is unknown. This sample is drawn from a study of T cells after yellow fever vaccination. As for the study in general: The authors prepared low-cell-number fractions using SMART-Seq v4 Ultra Low Input.

Regarding the study as a whole: Booster samples showed a return of most primary-vaccination clones (around 96% CD4, 80% to 90% CD8).

Germline CDR1 KGHDR, CDR2 SFDVKD. The CDR3 runs 14 residues. After removal of 2 bases from V and 8 bases from J, the junction contained 6 bases not matched to a gene. The 5'RACE template-switching step produced TCR cDNA and added a universal primer site and UMIs. TCRdb called the 5' RACE reads again in MiXCR, with one record for every CDR3 protein. The table shows about 580,000 distinct CDR3 sequences, with roughly a sixth occurring only once. This sample comprised PBMCs, obtained around 5 days after the first yellow fever vaccination. V usage is TRBV24-1 and J usage is TRBJ1-1; TRBD1 aligns across 8 bases. The origin of this receptor is a man in his late teens or twenties who received the YFV17D yellow fever vaccine. CDR3 region: CATSDSPGTGEAFF. The CDR3 bases are TGTGCCACCAGTGATTCTCCCGGGACAGGAGAAGCTTTCTTT.